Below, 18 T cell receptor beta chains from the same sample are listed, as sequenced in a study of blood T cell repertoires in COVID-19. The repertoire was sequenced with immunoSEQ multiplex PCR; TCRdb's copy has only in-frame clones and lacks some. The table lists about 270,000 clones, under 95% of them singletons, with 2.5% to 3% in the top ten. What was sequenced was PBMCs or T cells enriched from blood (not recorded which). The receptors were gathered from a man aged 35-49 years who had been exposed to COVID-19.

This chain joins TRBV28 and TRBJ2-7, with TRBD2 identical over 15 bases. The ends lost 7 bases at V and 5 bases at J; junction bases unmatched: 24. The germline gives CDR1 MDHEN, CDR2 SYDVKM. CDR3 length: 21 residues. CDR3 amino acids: CASNFMGAETGTSGRIDEQYF. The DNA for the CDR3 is TGTGCCAGCAACTTTATGGGGGCAGAAACCGGGACTAGCGGGAGGATCGACGAGCAGTACTTC.

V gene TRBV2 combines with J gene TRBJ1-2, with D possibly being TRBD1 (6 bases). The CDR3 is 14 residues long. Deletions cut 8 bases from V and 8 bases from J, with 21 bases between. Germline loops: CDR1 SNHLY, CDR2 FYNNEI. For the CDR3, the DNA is TGTGCCAGCCCTCTAGGACAGAACGAAGGCGGCTACACCTTC. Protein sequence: CASPLGQNEGGYTF.

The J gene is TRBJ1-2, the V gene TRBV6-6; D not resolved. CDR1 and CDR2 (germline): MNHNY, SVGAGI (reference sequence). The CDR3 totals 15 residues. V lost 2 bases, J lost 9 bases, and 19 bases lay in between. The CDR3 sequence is CASSYVSAPRLSYTF. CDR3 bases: TGTGCCAGCAGTTACGTGTCGGCCCCGAGGCTCAGCTACACCTTC.

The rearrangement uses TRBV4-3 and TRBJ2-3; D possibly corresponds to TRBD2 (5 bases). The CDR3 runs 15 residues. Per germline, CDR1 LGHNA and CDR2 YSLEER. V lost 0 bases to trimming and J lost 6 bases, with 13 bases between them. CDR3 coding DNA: TGCGCCAGCAGCCAAGATCTTAGCGAGTCCGATACGCAGTATTTT. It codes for CASSQDLSESDTQYF.

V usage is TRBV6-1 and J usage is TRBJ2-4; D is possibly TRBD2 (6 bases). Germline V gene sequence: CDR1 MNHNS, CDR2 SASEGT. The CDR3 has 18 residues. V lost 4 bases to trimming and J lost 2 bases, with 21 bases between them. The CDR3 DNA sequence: TGTGCCAGCAGTGGGGAGGCAGGGTCGCGCAGCACCAAAAACATTCAGTACTTC. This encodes CASSGEAGSRSTKNIQYF.

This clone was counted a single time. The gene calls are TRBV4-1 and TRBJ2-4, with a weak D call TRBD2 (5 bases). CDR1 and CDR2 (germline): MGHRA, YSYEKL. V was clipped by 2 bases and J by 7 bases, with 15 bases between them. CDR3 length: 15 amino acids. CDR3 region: CASSQLQRAANIQYF. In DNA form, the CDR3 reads TGCGCCAGCAGCCAACTACAGAGGGCGGCTAACATTCAGTACTTC.

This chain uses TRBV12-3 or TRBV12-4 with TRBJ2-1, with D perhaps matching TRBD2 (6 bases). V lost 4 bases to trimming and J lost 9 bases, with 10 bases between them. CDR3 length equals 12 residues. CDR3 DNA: TGTGCCAGCAGTTATGCTAGCGTTGAGCAGTTCTTC. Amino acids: CASSYASVEQFF.

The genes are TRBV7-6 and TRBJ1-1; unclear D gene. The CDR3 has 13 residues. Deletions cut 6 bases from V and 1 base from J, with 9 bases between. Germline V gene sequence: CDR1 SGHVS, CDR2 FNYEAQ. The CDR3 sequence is CASRPTKNTEAFF. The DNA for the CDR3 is TGTGCCAGCAGGCCTACCAAGAACACTGAAGCTTTCTTT.

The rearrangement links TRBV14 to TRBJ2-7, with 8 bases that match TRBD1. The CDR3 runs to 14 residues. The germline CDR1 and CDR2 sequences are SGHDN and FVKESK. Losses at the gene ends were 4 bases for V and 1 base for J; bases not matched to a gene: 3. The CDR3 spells CASSLDRASYEQYF. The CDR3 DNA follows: TGTGCCAGCAGCCTGGACAGGGCATCCTACGAGCAGTACTTC.

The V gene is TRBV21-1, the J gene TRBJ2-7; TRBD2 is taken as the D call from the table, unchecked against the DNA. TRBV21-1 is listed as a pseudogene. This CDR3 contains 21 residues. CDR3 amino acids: CASSKGRRATQGLPTPYEQYF. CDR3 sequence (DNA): TGTGCCAGCAGCAAAGGTAGGAGGGCCACACAGGGACTACCGACGCCCTACGAGCAGTACTTC.

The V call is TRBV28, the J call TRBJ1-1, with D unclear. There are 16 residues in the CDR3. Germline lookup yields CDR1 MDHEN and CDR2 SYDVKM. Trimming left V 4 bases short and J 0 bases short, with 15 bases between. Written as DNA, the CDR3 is TGTGCCAGCAGTTCCGCAGGACTCCAGATGAACACTGAAGCTTTCTTT. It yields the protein CASSSAGLQMNTEAFF.

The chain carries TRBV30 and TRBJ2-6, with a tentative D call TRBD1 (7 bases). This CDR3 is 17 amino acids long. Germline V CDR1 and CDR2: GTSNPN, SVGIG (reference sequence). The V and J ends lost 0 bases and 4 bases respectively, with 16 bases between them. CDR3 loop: CAWSVNQGGFGANVLTF. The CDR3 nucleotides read TGTGCCTGGAGTGTAAACCAGGGGGGATTCGGGGCCAACGTCCTGACTTTC. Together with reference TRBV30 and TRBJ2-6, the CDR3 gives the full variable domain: SQTIHQWPATLVQPVGSPLSLECTVEGTSNPNLYWYRQAAGRGLQLLFYSVGIGQISSEVPQNLSASRPQDRQFILSSKKLLLSDSGFYLCAWSVNQGGFGANVLTFGAGSRLTVL.

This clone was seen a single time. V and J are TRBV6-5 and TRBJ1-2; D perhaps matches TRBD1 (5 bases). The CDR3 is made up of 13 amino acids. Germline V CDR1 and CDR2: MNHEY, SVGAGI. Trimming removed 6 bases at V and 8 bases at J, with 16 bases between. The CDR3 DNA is TGTGCCAGCAGAGAGGACACCTCAGAGGGCTACACCTTC. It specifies CASREDTSEGYTF.

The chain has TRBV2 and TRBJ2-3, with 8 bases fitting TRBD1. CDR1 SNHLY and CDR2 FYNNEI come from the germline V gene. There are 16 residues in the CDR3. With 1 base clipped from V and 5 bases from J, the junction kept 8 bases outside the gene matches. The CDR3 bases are TGTGCCAGCAGTGAAGATGGACAGGGAGCGGGAGATACGCAGTATTTT. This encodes CASSEDGQGAGDTQYF.

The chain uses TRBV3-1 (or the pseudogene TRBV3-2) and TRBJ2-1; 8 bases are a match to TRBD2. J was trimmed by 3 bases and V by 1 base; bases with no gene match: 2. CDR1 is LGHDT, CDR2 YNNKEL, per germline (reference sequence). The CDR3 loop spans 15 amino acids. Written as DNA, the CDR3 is TGTGCCAGCAGCCAAGTCAGCGGGGGCTACAATGAGCAGTTCTTC. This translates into CASSQVSGGYNEQFF.

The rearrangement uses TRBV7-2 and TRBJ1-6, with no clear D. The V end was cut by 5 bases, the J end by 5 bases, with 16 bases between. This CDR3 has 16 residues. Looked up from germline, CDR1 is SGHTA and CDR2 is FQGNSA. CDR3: CASSSLGVGNNSPLHF. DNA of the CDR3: TGTGCCAGCAGCAGTCTCGGGGTAGGGAATAATTCACCCCTCCACTTT. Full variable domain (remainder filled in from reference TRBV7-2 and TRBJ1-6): GAGVSQSPSNKVTEKGKDVELRCDPISGHTALYWYRQSLGQGLEFLIYFQGNSAPDKSGLPSDRFSAERTGGSVSTLTIQRTQQEDSAVYLCASSSLGVGNNSPLHFGNGTRLTVT.

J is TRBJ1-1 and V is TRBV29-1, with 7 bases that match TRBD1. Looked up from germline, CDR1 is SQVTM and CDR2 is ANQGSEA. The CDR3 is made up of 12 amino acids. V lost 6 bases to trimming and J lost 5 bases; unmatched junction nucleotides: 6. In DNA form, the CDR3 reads TGCAGCGTGGAGACAGGGAGGACTGAAGCTTTCTTT. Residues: CSVETGRTEAFF.

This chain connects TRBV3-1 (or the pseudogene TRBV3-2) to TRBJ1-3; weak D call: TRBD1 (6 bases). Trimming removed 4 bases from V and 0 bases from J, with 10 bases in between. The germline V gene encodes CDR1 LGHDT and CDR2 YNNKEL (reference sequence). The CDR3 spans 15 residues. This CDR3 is CASSLRDTSGNTIYF. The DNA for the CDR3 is TGTGCCAGCAGCCTCCGGGACACCTCTGGAAACACCATATATTTT.